The 6 T cell receptor beta chains below come from one sample, sequenced in a study of blood T cells in healthy people across ages. The use of a sample-barcoded 5' primer and a J-beta primer mix characterized a second PCR of roughly 7 to 11 cycles. TCRdb re-derived calls from the 5' RACE reads in MiXCR, one entry per CDR3 protein. The data contain some 640,000 distinct CDR3 sequences, 25% to 35% of them singletons. Material: blood. These receptors all come from an elderly woman in good health.

At least ten counts were recorded for this clonotype. The V and J genes are TRBV11-3 and TRBJ2-3; unclear D gene. Germline V CDR1 and CDR2: SGHNT, YENEEA. V lost 1 base, J lost 2 bases, and 13 bases lay in between. The CDR3 sequence is 16 residues long. CDR3 residues: CASSLGLGTHTDTQYF. CDR3 coding DNA: TGTGCCAGCAGCTTAGGATTAGGAACCCACACAGATACGCAGTATTTT. The variable domain in full, completed from reference TRBV11-3 and TRBJ2-3, reads EAGVVQSPRYKIIEKKQPVAFWCNPISGHNTLYWYLQNLGQGPELLIRYENEEAVDDSQLPKDRFSAERLKGVDSTLKIQPAELGDSAVYLCASSLGLGTHTDTQYFGPGTRLTVL.

The chain employs TRBV5-4 and TRBJ1-1, with 8 bases lining up with TRBD1. V trimming: 0 bases; J trimming: 1 base; junction bases outside the gene matches: 5. Germline V CDR1 and CDR2: SGHNT, YYREEE (reference sequence). The CDR3 is 16 residues long. The CDR3 DNA follows: TGTGCCAGCAGCTTGGGGACAGGGTTACGGAACACTGAAGCTTTCTTT. Its protein is CASSLGTGLRNTEAFF.

The J gene is TRBJ2-3, the V gene TRBV12-3 or TRBV12-4; TRBD1 agrees at 9 bases. The CDR3 totals 16 residues. The trim removed 1 base at V and 4 bases at J, leaving 6 bases unmatched. In DNA form, the CDR3 reads TGTGCCAGCAGTTTAGGACAGGGGGGGATCGCAGATACGCAGTATTTT. Protein sequence: CASSLGQGGIADTQYF.

About this clonotype: This could be a read error, since a much larger clone is one nucleotide away. This CDR3 reads CASSVGGRGAYEQFF. The CDR3 nucleotides are TGTGCCAGCAGCGTAGGAGGGCGGGGGGCTTATGAGCAGTTCTTC. The chain recombines TRBV9 with TRBJ2-1, with TRBD2 matching 8 bases. Per the germline V gene, CDR1 is SGDLS and CDR2 is YYNGEE. Losses at the gene ends were 0 bases for V and 8 bases for J; bases not matched to a gene: 7. The CDR3 has 15 amino acids.

Remarks on this clonotype: This may be a read error: a much more frequent sequence differs by one nucleotide. The rearrangement uses TRBV14 and TRBJ1-2; D not certain. Per the germline V gene, CDR1 is SGHDN and CDR2 is FVKESK. This CDR3 has 13 residues. This CDR3 is CTSSQDNTYGYTF. The CDR3 bases are TGTACCAGCAGCCAAGATAATACCTATGGCTACACCTTC. The full variable domain, completed using reference TRBV14 and TRBJ1-2, is EAGVTQFPSHSVIEKGQTVTLRCDPISGHDNLYWYRRVMGKEIKFLLHFVKESKQDESGMPNNRFLAERTGGTYSTLKVQPAELEDSGVYFCTSSQDNTYGYTFGSGTRLTVV.

This clonotype was picked up a small number of times. This sequence joins TRBV20-1 and TRBJ2-3; no definite D call. Trimming shortened V by 2 bases and J by 2 bases, and 17 bases separated the two germline ends. Per the germline V gene, CDR1 is DFQATT and CDR2 is SNEGSKA (reference sequence). The CDR3 is 16 residues long. The CDR3: CSARPQLPDLTDTQYF. The CDR3 DNA is TGCAGTGCTAGACCCCAACTTCCAGACCTCACAGATACGCAGTATTTT.